This TCR beta chain emerged from a study of identical twins. The CDR3 contains 15 residues. Germline values: CDR1 SGHVS, CDR2 FQNEAQ. V lost 5 bases to trimming and J lost 6 bases, with 17 bases between them. One entry per CDR3 protein results from TCRdb running MiXCR on the 5' RACE reads. The sample records 200,000 to 250,000 distinct CDR3 sequences, 5.5% to 7.5% being singletons. This same sample was also taken into another study, of T cells expressing NK-cell markers. That paper notes: Sorted T-cell subsets CD3+CD56+NKG2C+, CD3+CD56+NKG2C- and CD3+CD56-NKG2C+ were TCR beta-sequenced.

The chain carries TRBV7-8 and TRBJ2-1, with D possibly being TRBD2 (7 bases). Source material: CD8+ T cells sorted from blood. The source of this sequence is a young woman in good health. The chain's CDR3 is CASSLRGGESNEQFF. CDR3 in DNA: TGTGCCAGCAGCCTAAGGGGGGGAGAGAGCAATGAGCAGTTCTTC.